Sequencing of this T cell receptor (beta chain) was carried out in a study of blood T cell repertoires in COVID-19. Study information: PBMCs, B-cell-depleted T cells, or T cells provided the cDNA or gDNA that made up the material.

The germline V gene encodes CDR1 SGHTA and CDR2 FQGNSA. J was trimmed by 5 bases and V by 1 base; bases with no gene match: 10. CDR3 length equals 16 residues. Per the authors' pipeline: Counts of nucleated cells, estimated from reference gene primer amplification, were obtained. Using immunoSEQ multiplex PCR, the repertoire was profiled, and TCRdb retains in-frame clones only, with some absent. V and J calls and clone size follow that table, whereas D and trimming were derived from the DNA. The data contain about 150,000 clones, 87% of them singletons. This TCR derives from an older woman with active or convalescent COVID-19. V gene TRBV7-2 combines with J gene TRBJ1-1; 7 bases are shared with TRBD1. The sequencing sample was made of peripheral blood. The CDR3 protein is CASSLDAGGGKTEAFF. DNA of the CDR3: TGTGCCAGCAGCTTAGACGCGGGAGGGGGCAAAACTGAAGCTTTCTTT.